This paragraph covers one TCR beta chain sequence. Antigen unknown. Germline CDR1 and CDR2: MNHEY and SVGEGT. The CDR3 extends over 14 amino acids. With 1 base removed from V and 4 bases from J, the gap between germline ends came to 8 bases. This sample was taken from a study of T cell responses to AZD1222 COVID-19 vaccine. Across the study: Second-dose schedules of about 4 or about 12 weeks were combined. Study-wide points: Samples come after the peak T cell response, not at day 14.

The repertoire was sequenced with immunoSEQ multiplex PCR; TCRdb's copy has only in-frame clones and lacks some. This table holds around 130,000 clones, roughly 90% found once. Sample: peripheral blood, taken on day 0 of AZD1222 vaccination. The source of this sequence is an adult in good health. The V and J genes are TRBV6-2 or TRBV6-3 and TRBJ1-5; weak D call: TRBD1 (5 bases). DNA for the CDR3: TGTGCCAGCAGTTACTGGCAGGGAAATCAGCCCCAGCATTTT. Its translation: CASSYWQGNQPQHF.